This TCR beta chain was profiled in a study of blood T cell repertoires in COVID-19. Per germline, CDR1 MDHEN and CDR2 SYDVKM. Trimming removed 6 bases from V and 9 bases from J; junction bases left unmatched: 6. The CDR3 is made up of 13 amino acids. This clone was seen once. Method: immunoSEQ multiplex PCR; TCRdb's copy keeps in-frame clones and lacks some. The sample lists roughly 90,000 clones, roughly nine tenths occurring once. The chain combines TRBV28 with TRBJ2-7; TRBD1 agrees at 12 bases. The receptor was derived from a middle-aged man with acute or convalescent COVID-19. The sample taken for sequencing was peripheral blood. CDR3 nucleotide sequence: TGTGCCAGCAGAGGGACAGGGGGCCTTTGGCAGTACTTC. This translates into CASRGTGGLWQYF.